The source of this T cell receptor beta chain is a study of CD8+CD57+ T cells in acquired aplastic anemia. Overall study context: Isolated CD4+ and CD8+ cells, once sorted, yielded DNA averaging around 3.1 ug.

Selection for sequencing was limited to patients who had shown CD8+CD57+ cell expansion by flow cytometry. The CDR3 has 13 amino acids. Germline CDR1 and CDR2: DFQATT and SNEGSKA (reference sequence). V was cut by 1 base and J by 4 bases, with 5 bases left in between. Genomic DNA was employed as the template in profiling TCR beta VDJ and CDR3. TCRdb reanalysed the reads using MiXCR and keeps one entry per CDR3 protein. This table holds 200,000 to 300,000 distinct CDR3 sequences, around 45% found once. This sequence originates from a human donor with aplastic anemia. The sequencing input was sorted CD4+, CD8+, or CD8+CD57+ T cells (not recorded which) from PBMCs. The chain has TRBV20-1 and TRBJ2-6; tentatively, D is TRBD1 (5 bases). The CDR3 sequence: CSARGTGANVLTF. For the CDR3, the DNA is TGCAGTGCTAGAGGGACAGGGGCCAACGTCCTGACTTTC.